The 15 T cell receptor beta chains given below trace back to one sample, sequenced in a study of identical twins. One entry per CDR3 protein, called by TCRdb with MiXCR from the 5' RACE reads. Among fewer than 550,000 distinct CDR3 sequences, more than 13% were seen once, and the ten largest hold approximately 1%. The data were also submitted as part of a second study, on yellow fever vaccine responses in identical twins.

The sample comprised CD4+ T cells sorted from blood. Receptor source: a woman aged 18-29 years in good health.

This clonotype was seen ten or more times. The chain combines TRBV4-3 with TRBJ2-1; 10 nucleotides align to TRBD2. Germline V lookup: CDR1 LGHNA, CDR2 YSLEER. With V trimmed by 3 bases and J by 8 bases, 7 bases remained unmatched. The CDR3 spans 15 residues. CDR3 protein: CASSQELAGAYEQFF. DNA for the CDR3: TGCGCCAGCAGCCAGGAGCTAGCGGGAGCGTATGAGCAGTTCTTC.

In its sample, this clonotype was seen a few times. CDR3 region: CAWSVRAGGSDTQYF. CDR3 in DNA: TGTGCCTGGAGTGTACGGGCGGGAGGTTCAGATACGCAGTATTTT. The rearrangement links TRBV30 to TRBJ2-3; 8 positions agree with TRBD2. There are 15 residues in the CDR3. The V and J ends lost 0 bases and 4 bases, in that order; junction bases with no gene match: 6. Germline V gives CDR1 GTSNPN, CDR2 SVGIG (reference sequence).

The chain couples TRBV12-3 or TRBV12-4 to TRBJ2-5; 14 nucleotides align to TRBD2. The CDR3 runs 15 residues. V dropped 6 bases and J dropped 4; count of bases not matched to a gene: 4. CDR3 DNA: TGTGCCAGCAGAAGACTAGCGGGGGGGGGAGAGACCCAGTACTTC. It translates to CASRRLAGGGETQYF.

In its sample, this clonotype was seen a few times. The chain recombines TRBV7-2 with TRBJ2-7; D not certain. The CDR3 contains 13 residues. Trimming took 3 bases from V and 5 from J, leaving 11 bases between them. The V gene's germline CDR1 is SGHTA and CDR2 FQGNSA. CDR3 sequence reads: CASSFRGSHEQYF. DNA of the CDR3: TGTGCCAGCAGCTTTCGTGGTAGCCACGAGCAGTACTTC.

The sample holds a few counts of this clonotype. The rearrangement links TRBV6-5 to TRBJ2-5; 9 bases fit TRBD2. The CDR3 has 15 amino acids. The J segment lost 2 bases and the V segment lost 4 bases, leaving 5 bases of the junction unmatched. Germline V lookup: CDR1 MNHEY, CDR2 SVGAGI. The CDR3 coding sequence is TGTGCCAGCAGTTCGAACGCGGGGGGGCAAGAGACCCAGTACTTC. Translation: CASSSNAGGQETQYF.

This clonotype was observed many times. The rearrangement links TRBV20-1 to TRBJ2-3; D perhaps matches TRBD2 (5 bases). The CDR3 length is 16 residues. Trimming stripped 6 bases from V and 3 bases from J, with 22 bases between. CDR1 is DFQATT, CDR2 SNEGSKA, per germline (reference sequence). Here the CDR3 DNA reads TGCAGTGCGGAGGTATCGGACGAAAAAAGGACAGATACGCAGTATTTT. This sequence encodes CSAEVSDEKRTDTQYF.

The CDR3 region has the DNA TGTGCCAGCAGCCCATATTACAATGAGCAGTTCTTC. Translating gives CASSPYYNEQFF. The chain joins TRBV7-2 to TRBJ2-1; D ambiguous. V was cut by 5 bases and J by 4 bases, with 6 bases left in between. The CDR3 totals 12 residues. Per the germline V gene, CDR1 is SGHTA and CDR2 is FQGNSA.

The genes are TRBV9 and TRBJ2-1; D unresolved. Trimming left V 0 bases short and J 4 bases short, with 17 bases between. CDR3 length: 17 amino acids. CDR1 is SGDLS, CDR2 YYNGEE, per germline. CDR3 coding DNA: TGTGCCAGCAGCGTAGCCCAGGAGAGTGGGGTATACAATGAGCAGTTCTTC. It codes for CASSVAQESGVYNEQFF.

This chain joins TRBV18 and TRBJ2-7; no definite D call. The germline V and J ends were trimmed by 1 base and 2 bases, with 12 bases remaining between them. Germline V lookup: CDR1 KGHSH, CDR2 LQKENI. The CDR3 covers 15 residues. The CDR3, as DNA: TGTGCCAGCTCACCACTTGGTCACACAACCTACGAGCAGTACTTC. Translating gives CASSPLGHTTYEQYF. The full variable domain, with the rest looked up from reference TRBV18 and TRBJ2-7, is NAGVMQNPRHLVRRRGQEARLRCSPMKGHSHVYWYRQLPEEGLKFMVYLQKENIIDESGMPKERFSAEFPKEGPSILRIQQVVRGDSAAYFCASSPLGHTTYEQYFGPGTRLTVT.

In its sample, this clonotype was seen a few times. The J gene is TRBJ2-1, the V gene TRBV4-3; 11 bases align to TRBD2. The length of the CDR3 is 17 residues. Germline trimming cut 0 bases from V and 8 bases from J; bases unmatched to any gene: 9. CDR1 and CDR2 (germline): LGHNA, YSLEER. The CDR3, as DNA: TGCGCCAGCAGCCAAGATGCGGCTAGCGGGGGGTCGGATGAGCAGTTCTTC. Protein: CASSQDAASGGSDEQFF.

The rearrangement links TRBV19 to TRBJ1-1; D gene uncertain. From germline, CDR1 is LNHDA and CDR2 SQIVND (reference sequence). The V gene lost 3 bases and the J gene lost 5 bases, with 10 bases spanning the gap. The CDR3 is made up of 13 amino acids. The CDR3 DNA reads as TGTGCCAGTAGTATCTTGGGAAAGACTGAAGCTTTCTTT. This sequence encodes CASSILGKTEAFF.

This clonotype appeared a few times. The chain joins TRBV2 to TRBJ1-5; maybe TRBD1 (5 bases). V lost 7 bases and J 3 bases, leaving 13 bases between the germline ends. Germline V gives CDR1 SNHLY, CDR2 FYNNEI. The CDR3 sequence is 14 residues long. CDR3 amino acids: CASKRRGDNQPQHF. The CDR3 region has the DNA TGTGCCAGCAAAAGAAGAGGGGACAATCAGCCCCAGCATTTT.

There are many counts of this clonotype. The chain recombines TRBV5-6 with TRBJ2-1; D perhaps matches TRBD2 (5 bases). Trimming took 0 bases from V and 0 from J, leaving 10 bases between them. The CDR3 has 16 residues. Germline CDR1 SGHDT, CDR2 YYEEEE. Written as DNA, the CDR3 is TGTGCCAGCAGCTTGGTCGTGGGGAGCTCCTACAATGAGCAGTTCTTC. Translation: CASSLVVGSSYNEQFF. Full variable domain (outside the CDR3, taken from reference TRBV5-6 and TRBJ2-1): DAGVTQSPTHLIKTRGQQVTLRCSPKSGHDTVSWYQQALGQGPQFIFQYYEEEERQRGNFPDRFSGHQFPNYSSELNVNALLLGDSALYLCASSLVVGSSYNEQFFGPGTRLTVL.

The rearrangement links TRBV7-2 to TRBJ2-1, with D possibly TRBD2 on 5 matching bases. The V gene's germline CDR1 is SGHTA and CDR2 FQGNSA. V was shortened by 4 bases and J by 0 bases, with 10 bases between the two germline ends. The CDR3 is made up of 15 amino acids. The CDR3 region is CASSSPSSSYNEQFF. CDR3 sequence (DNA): TGTGCCAGCAGCTCTCCTAGCTCCTCCTACAATGAGCAGTTCTTC.

CDR3 region: CASSLYGNYGYTF. For the CDR3, the DNA is TGTGCCAGCAGTTTATACGGCAACTATGGCTACACCTTC. This chain uses TRBV12-3 or TRBV12-4 with TRBJ1-2; D is unclear. V lost 2 bases and J lost 2, with 6 bases in between. CDR3 size: 13 residues.